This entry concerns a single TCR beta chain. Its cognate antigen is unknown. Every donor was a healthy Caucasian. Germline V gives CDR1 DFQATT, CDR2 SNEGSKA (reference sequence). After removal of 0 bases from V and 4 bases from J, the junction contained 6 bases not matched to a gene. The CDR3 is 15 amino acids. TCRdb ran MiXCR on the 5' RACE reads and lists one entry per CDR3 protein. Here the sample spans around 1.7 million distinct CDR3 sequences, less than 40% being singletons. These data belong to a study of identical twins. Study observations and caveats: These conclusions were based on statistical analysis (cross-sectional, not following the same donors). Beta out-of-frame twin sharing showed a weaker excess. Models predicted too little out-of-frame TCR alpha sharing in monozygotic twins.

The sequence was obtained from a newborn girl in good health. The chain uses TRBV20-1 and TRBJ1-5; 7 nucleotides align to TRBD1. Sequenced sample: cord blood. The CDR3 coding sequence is TGCAGTGCTAGAGATCACCAGGGGGGGAATCAGCCCCAGCATTTT. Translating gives CSARDHQGGNQPQHF.